Below, 9 T cell receptor beta chains from the same sample are listed, as sequenced in a study of blood T cell repertoires in COVID-19. Clones were read by immunoSEQ multiplex PCR, and TCRdb kept only the in-frame ones, dropping some. This table holds 130,000 or so clones, roughly 89% found once. Sequencing was carried out using peripheral blood. Receptors originate from a man aged 25-40 years with COVID-19, enrolled during active disease.

The chain combines TRBV6-4 with TRBJ1-5; TRBD1 is a possible D gene (5 bases). The V end lost 6 bases, the J end lost 6 bases, and 6 bases lay between the germline ends. The CDR3 sequence is 11 residues long. Looked up from germline, CDR1 is MRHNA and CDR2 is SNTAGT. In DNA, the CDR3 is TGTGCCAGCAGGGGGGGTCAGCCCCAGCATTTT. Amino acids: CASRGGQPQHF.

V and J are TRBV10-3 and TRBJ1-6; 9 bases are shared with TRBD1. Germline assignment: CDR1 ENHRY and CDR2 SYGVKD. CDR3 length equals 13 residues. The junction had 8 bases not matched to a gene; V was cut back by 10 bases and J by 10 bases. CDR3 sequence: CATTGGDGSPLHF. CDR3 nucleotide sequence: TGTGCCACCACAGGGGGCGATGGCTCACCCCTCCACTTT.

This clone has a handful of counts. The J gene is TRBJ2-7, the V gene TRBV5-1; 10 nucleotides line up with TRBD1. Germline V gives CDR1 SGHRS, CDR2 YFSETQ. Losses at the gene ends were 4 bases for V and 5 bases for J; bases not matched to a gene: 9. The CDR3 totals 15 residues. The CDR3 DNA follows: TGCGCCAGCAGCACCGAGACAGGGGGCGCGCACGAGCAGTACTTC. Encoded protein: CASSTETGGAHEQYF.

In this sample, this clone turned up a few times. The V call is TRBV7-3, the J call TRBJ1-4; D gene ambiguous. Trimming removed 1 base at V and 8 bases at J, with 8 bases between. Germline V gene lookup returns CDR1 SGHTA and CDR2 FQGTGA. The CDR3 spans 13 residues. CDR3 residues: CASSLRSGEKLFF. CDR3 nucleotides: TGTGCCAGCAGCTTAAGGTCGGGGGAAAAACTGTTTTTT.

The table lists this clone with a few counts. The V gene is TRBV6-1, the J gene TRBJ1-5; D is possibly TRBD1 (6 bases). The V gene's germline CDR1 is MNHNS and CDR2 SASEGT. The CDR3 is made up of 15 amino acids. V shed 2 bases and J shed 3 bases, with 11 bases lying between them. The CDR3 DNA is TGTGCCAGCAGTGAATTGGGGGCTTCCAATCAGCCCCAGCATTTT. Translating it yields CASSELGASNQPQHF.

V gene TRBV28 combines with J gene TRBJ2-1, with 10 positions matching TRBD2. CDR1 is MDHEN and CDR2 is SYDVKM in the germline V gene. This CDR3 has 15 amino acids. V lost 11 bases, J lost 6 bases, and 13 bases stayed unmatched. The CDR3 coding sequence is TGTGCCTCTCAAGGGGCTAGCGGGAGAAGCAATGAGCAGTTCTTC. Encoded protein: CASQGASGRSNEQFF.

The CDR3 region is CAWTTISSYNEQFF. In DNA form, the CDR3 reads TGTGCCTGGACGACTATTAGCTCCTACAATGAGCAGTTCTTC. The chain couples TRBV30 to TRBJ2-1; maybe TRBD2 (5 bases). Germline V CDR1 and CDR2: GTSNPN, SVGIG (reference sequence). V was shortened by 4 bases and J by 0 bases, with 10 bases between the two germline ends. The CDR3 extends over 14 amino acids.

This chain links TRBV19 with TRBJ1-1, with unresolved D. The V and J ends lost 8 bases and 3 bases respectively, with 19 bases between them. Germline assignment: CDR1 LNHDA and CDR2 SQIVND (reference sequence). The CDR3 contains 15 residues. The CDR3, as DNA: TGTGCCAGTTATCGAGTGGGAGTGAGGGACACTGAAGCTTTCTTT. Protein: CASYRVGVRDTEAFF. The entire variable domain, with the rest obtained from reference TRBV19 and TRBJ1-1, is as follows: DGGITQSPKYLFRKEGQNVTLSCEQNLNHDAMYWYRQDPGQGLRLIYYSQIVNDFQKGDIAEGYSVSREKKESFPLTVTSAQKNPTAFYLCASYRVGVRDTEAFFGQGTRLTVV.

The J gene is TRBJ2-1, the V gene TRBV5-8; 7 bases fit TRBD1. Trimming removed 0 bases from V and 8 bases from J; junction bases left unmatched: 8. Looked up from germline, CDR1 is SGHTS and CDR2 is YDEGEE. The CDR3 consists of 15 residues. The CDR3 DNA reads as TGTGCCAGCAGCTTGGAGGGGGCGCCCAGGGATGAGCAGTTCTTC. It specifies CASSLEGAPRDEQFF. The full variable domain, rest sourced from reference TRBV5-8 and TRBJ2-1, is EAGVTQSPTHLIKTRGQQATLRCSPISGHTSVYWYQQALGLGLQFLLWYDEGEERNRGNFPPRFSGRQFPNYSSELNVNALELEDSALYLCASSLEGAPRDEQFFGPGTRLTVL.